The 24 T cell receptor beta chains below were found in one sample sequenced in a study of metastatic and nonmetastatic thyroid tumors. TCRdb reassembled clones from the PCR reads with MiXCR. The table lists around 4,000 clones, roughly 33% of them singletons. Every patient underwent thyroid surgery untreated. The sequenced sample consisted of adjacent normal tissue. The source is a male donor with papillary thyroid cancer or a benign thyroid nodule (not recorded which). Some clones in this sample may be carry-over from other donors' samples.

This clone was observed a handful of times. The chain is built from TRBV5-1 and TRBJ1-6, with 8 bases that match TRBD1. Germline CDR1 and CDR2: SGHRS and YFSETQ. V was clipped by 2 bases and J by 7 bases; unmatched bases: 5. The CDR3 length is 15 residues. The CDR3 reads CASSFSGGENSPLHF. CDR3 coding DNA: TGCGCCAGCAGCTTCTCAGGGGGCGAAAATTCACCCCTCCACTTT.

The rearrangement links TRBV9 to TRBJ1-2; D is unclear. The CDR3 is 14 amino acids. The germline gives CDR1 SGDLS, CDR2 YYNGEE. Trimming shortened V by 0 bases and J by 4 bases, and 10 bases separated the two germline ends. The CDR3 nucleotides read TGTGCCAGCAGCGTAGGCTCTGAGGCCTATGGCTACACCTTC. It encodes CASSVGSEAYGYTF.

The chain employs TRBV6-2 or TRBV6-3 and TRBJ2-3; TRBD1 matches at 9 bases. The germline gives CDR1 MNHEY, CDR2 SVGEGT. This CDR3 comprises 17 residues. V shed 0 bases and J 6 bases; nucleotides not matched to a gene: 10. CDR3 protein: CASSYSSDRGSRDTQYF. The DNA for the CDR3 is TGTGCCAGCAGTTACTCGTCCGACAGGGGGTCGAGGGATACGCAGTATTTT.

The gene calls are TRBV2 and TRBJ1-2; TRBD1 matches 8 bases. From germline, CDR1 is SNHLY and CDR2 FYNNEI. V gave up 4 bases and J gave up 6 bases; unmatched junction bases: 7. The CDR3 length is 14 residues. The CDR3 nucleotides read TGTGCCAGCAGTGTTGGCAGGGGGCCGCATGGCTACACCTTC. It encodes CASSVGRGPHGYTF.

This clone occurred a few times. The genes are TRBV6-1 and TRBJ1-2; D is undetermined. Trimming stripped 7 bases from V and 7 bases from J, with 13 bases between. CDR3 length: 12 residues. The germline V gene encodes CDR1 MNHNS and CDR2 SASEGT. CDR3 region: CASMSLLFGYTF. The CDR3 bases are TGTGCCAGCATGTCCCTCCTGTTTGGCTACACCTTC.

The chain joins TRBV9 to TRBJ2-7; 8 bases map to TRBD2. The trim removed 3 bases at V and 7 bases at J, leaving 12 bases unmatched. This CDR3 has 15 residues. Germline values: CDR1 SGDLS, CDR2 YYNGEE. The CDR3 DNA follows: TGTGCCAGCAGCGCCGCCGGGACTAGTGTGCGAGAGCAGTACTTC. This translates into CASSAAGTSVREQYF.

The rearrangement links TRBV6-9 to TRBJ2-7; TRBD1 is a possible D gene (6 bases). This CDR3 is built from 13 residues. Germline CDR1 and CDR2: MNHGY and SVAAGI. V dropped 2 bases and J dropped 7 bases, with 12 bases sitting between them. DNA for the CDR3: TGTGCCAGCAGTTATGAACAGGGTACTGAGCAGTACTTC. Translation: CASSYEQGTEQYF.

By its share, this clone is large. The CDR3 here is CASSEQAAYSNQPQHF. The CDR3 nucleotides are TGTGCCAGCAGTGAACAGGCAGCCTATAGCAATCAGCCCCAGCATTTT. The chain joins TRBV2 to TRBJ1-5; D is uncertain. The CDR3 totals 16 residues. Trimming cost V 2 bases and J 0 bases, with 11 bases left between them. Germline CDR1 reads SNHLY; CDR2 reads FYNNEI.

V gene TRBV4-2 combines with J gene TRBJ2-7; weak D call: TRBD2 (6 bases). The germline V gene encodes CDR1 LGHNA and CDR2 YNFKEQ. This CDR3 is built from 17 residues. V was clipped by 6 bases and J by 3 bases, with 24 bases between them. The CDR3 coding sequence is TGTGCCAGCAGTGTTAACTTGCACCGGGGAGGTGACTACGAGCAGTACTTC. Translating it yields CASSVNLHRGGDYEQYF.

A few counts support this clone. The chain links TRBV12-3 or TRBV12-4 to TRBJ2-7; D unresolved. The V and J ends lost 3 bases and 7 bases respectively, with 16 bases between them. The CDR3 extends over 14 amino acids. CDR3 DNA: TGTGCCAGCAGTTTTCTAGGGCAGGTTAGAGAGCAGTACTTC. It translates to CASSFLGQVREQYF.

CDR3 nucleotides: TGCAGTGCTGTGGAAATCACAGATACGCAGTATTTT. Translated, it gives CSAVEITDTQYF. V gene TRBV20-1 combines with J gene TRBJ2-3; D gene ambiguous. Trimming removed 5 bases at V and 2 bases at J, with 8 bases between. CDR1 is DFQATT, CDR2 SNEGSKA, per germline (reference sequence). The CDR3 is made up of 12 amino acids.

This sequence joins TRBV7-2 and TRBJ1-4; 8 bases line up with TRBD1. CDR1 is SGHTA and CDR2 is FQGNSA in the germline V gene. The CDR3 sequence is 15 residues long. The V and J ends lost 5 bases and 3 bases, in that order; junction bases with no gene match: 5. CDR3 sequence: CASSTQGQANEKLFF. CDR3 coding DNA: TGTGCCAGCAGCACCCAGGGACAGGCTAATGAAAAACTGTTTTTT.

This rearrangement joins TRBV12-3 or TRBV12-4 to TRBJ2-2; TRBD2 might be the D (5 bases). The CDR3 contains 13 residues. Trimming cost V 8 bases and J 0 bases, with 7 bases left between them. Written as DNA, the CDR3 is TGTGCCAGCTCACTAGCGAACACCGGGGAGCTGTTTTTT. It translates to CASSLANTGELFF.

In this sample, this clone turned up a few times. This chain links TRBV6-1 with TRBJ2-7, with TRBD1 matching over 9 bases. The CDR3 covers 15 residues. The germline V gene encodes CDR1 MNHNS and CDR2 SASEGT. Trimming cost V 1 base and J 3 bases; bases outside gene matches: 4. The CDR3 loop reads CASSEDGTGNYEQYF. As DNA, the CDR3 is TGTGCCAGCAGTGAAGACGGGACAGGGAACTACGAGCAGTACTTC.

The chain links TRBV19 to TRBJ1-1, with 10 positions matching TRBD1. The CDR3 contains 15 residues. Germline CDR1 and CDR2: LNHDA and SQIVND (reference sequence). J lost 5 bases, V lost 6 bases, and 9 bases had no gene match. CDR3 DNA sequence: TGTGCCAGTAGCCTCCGGGACAGGGGTTCTACTGAAGCTTTCTTT. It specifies CASSLRDRGSTEAFF.

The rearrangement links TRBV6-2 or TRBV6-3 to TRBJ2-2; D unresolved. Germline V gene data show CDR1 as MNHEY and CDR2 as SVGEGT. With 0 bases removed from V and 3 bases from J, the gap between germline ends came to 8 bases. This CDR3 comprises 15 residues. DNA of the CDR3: TGTGCCAGCAGTTACTCCGGGCCATACACCGGGGAGCTGTTTTTT. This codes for CASSYSGPYTGELFF.

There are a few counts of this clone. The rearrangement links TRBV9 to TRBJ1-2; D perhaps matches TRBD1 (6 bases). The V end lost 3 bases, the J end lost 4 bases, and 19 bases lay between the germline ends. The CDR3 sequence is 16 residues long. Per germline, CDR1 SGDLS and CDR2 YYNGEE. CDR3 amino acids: CASSAWGLPGAYGYTF. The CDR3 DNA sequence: TGTGCCAGCAGCGCATGGGGTCTTCCAGGGGCCTATGGCTACACCTTC. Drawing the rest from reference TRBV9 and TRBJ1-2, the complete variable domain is DSGVTQTPKHLITATGQRVTLRCSPRSGDLSVYWYQQSLDQGLQFLIQYYNGEERAKGNILERFSAQQFPDLHSELNLSSLELGDSALYFCASSAWGLPGAYGYTFGSGTRLTVV.

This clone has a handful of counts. CDR3 DNA sequence: TGTGCCACCAGTGATTCGGCTACAGGGGCCAATGAGCAGTTCTTC. Translation: CATSDSATGANEQFF. The genes are TRBV24-1 and TRBJ2-1; 7 nucleotides line up with TRBD1. The CDR3 contains 15 residues. Germline CDR1 and CDR2: KGHDR and SFDVKD. J was trimmed by 6 bases and V by 2 bases; bases with no gene match: 6.

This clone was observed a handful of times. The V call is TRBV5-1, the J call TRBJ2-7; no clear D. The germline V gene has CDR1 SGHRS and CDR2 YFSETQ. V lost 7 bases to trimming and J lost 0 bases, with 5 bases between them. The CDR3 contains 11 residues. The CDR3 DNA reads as TGCGCCAGCCCGGACTCCTACGAGCAGTACTTC. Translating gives CASPDSYEQYF.

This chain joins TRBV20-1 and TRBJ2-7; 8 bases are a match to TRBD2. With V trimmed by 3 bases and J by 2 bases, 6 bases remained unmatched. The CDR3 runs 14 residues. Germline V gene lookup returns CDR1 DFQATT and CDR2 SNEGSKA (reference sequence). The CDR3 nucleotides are TGCAGTGCTAGGGGGGCTAGCGGGCCCTACGAGCAGTACTTC. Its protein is CSARGASGPYEQYF.

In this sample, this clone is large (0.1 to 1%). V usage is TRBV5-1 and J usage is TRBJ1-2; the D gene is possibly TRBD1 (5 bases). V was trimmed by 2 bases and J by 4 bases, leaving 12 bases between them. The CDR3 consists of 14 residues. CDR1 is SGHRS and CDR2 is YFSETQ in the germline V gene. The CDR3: CASSFGRGSYGYTF. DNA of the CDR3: TGCGCCAGCAGCTTCGGACGGGGGAGCTATGGCTACACCTTC.

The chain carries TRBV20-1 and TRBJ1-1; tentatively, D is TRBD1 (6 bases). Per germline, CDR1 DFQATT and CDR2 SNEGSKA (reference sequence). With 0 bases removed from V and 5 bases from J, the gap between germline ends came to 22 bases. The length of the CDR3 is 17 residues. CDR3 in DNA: TGCAGTGCTAGAGATCTAAATAGGGACAATCGGGGGACTGAAGCTTTCTTT. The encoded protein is CSARDLNRDNRGTEAFF.

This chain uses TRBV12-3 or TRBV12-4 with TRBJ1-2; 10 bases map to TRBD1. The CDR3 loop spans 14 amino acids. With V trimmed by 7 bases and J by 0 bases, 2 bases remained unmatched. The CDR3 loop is CASTDRGPNYGYTF. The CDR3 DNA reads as TGTGCCAGCACCGACAGGGGGCCTAACTATGGCTACACCTTC.

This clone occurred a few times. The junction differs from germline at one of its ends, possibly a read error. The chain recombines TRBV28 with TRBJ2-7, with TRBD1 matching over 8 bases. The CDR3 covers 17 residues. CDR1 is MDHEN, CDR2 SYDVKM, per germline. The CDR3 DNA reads TGTGCCAGCAGTTTAAAGGACAGGGTTAGTGGGACCTACGGGCAGTACTTC. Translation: CASSLKDRVSGTYGQYF. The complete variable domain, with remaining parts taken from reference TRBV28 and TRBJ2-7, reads DVKVTQSSRYLVKRTGEKVFLECVQDMDHENMFWYRQDPGLGLRLIYFSYDVKMKEKGDIPEGYSVSREKKERFSLILESASTNQTSMYLCASSLKDRVSGTYGQYFGPGTRLTVT.